The rows below give T cell receptor beta chains drawn from one sample of a study of OX40 agonist ivuxolimab in advanced cancers. Profiling relied on immunoSEQ multiplex PCR, and the TCRdb table lists in-frame clones only, not all of them. The data hold about 70,000 clones, with roughly four fifths observed a single time. The source material was CD4+ or CD8+ T cells sorted from blood, sampled in a trial of the OX40 agonist ivuxolimab. Receptors were obtained from an adult with an advanced solid tumor such as melanoma, head and neck, liver or kidney cancer. The CDR3 runs from the conserved cysteine through the conserved F or W. The D gene is left open where the match is weak. Clone sizes are given selectively: once, few, many, or a class where the clone is expanded.

v_call	j_call	clone_size	d_call	cdr3_aa	cdr3_nt
TRBV10-3	TRBJ2-7	NA	NA	CAISAGPDQNEQYF	TGTGCCATCAGTGCGGGACCTGACCAAAACGAGCAGTACTTC
TRBV7-2	TRBJ1-4	NA	NA	CASSLRPAGNEKLFF	TGTGCCAGCAGCTTACGGCCAGCTGGGAATGAAAAACTGTTTTTT
TRBV2	TRBJ2-1	NA	NA	CASKVRGNSYNEQFF	TGTGCCAGCAAAGTGAGGGGCAACTCCTACAATGAGCAGTTCTTC
TRBV28	TRBJ2-7	NA	NA	CASSLHRDFYEQYF	TGTGCCAGCAGTCTCCACAGGGACTTCTACGAGCAGTACTTC
TRBV7-9	TRBJ2-5	NA	NA	CASSLRDGQETQYF	TGTGCCAGCAGCTTAAGGGACGGTCAAGAGACCCAGTACTTC
TRBV5-1	TRBJ2-5	NA	NA	CASSFLGQETQYF	TGCGCCAGCAGCTTTTTGGGGCAAGAGACCCAGTACTTC
TRBV18	TRBJ2-1	few	TRBD1	CASSPGQGDEQFF	TGTGCCAGCTCGCCGGGACAGGGTGATGAGCAGTTCTTC
TRBV11-3	TRBJ2-7	NA	NA	CASSRRGSDEQYF	TGTGCCAGCAGCCGCAGGGGATCCGACGAGCAGTACTTC
TRBV2	TRBJ1-5	once	NA	CASSDLGQPQHF	TGTGCCAGCAGTGACCTTGGGCAGCCCCAGCATTTT
TRBV4-2	TRBJ1-5	NA	TRBD1	CASSQLGQGPQPQHF	TGTGCCAGCAGCCAGCTGGGACAGGGACCTCAGCCCCAGCATTTT
TRBV18	TRBJ1-2	once	NA	CASSSGPLDGYTF	TGTGCCAGCTCGTCGGGACCTCTCGACGGCTACACCTTC
TRBV7-9	TRBJ2-2	NA	NA	CASSSTRPRWARAGELFF	TGTGCCAGCAGCTCGACTAGGCCTCGGTGGGCCCGGGCCGGGGAGCTGTTTTTT
TRBV28	TRBJ1-1	NA	TRBD1	CASSTLGQGARDEAFF	TGTGCCAGCAGTACACTAGGACAGGGGGCAAGGGATGAAGCTTTCTTT
TRBV28	TRBJ2-5	NA	NA	CASSLQGLGGETQYF	TGTGCCAGCAGTTTACAGGGTCTGGGTGGAGAGACCCAGTACTTC
TRBV6-1	TRBJ1-2	NA	NA	CASTNGGYGYTF	TGTGCCAGCACGAACGGGGGCTATGGCTACACCTTC
TRBV27	TRBJ1-2	NA	NA	CASSNSGRGYTF	TGTGCCAGCAGTAATTCAGGGAGAGGCTACACCTTC